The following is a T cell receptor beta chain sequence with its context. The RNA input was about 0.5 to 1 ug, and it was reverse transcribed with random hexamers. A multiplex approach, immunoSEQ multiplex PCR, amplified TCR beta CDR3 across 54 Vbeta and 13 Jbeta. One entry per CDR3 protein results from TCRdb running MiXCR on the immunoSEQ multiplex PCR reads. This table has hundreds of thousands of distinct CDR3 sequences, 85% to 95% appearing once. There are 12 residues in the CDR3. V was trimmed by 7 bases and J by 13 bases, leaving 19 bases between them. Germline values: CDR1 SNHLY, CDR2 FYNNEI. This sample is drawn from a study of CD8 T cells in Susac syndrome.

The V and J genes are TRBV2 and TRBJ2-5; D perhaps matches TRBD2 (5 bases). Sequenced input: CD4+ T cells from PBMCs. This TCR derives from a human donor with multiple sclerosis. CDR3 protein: CASIKVEAVLYF. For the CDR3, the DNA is TGTGCCAGCATTAAGGTGGAGGCCGTGTTGTACTTC.